Below, 24 T cell receptor beta chains from the same sample are listed, as sequenced in a study of OX40 agonist ivuxolimab in advanced cancers. Profiling relied on immunoSEQ multiplex PCR, and the TCRdb table lists in-frame clones only, not all of them. The table lists 60,000 or so clones, 88% of them singletons. The sample here was CD4+ or CD8+ T cells sorted from blood, taken in a trial of the OX40 agonist ivuxolimab. The receptors come from an adult with an advanced solid tumor such as melanoma, head and neck, liver or kidney cancer.

The chain carries TRBV11-3 and TRBJ2-7; D ambiguous. Trimming stripped 4 bases from V and 6 bases from J, with 10 bases between. CDR1 and CDR2 from the germline V gene are SGHNT and YENEEA. The CDR3 consists of 12 residues. The CDR3 sequence: CASSSATGEQYF. Written as DNA, the CDR3 is TGTGCCAGCAGCTCAGCAACGGGCGAGCAGTACTTC.

The chain uses TRBV11-2 and TRBJ2-5, with a tentative D call TRBD2 (6 bases). Trimming took off 3 bases at V and 5 bases at J, with 13 bases between the two ends. The CDR3 is 14 amino acids. The germline V gene has CDR1 SGHAT and CDR2 FQNNGV. The CDR3 is CASSFTGREETQYF. CDR3 DNA sequence: TGTGCCAGCAGCTTTACAGGACGGGAGGAGACCCAGTACTTC. Filled out from reference TRBV11-2 and TRBJ2-5, the complete variable domain reads EAGVAQSPRYKIIEKRQSVAFWCNPISGHATLYWYQQILGQGPKLLIQFQNNGVVDDSQLPKDRFSAERLKGVDSTLKIQPAKLEDSAVYLCASSFTGREETQYFGPGTRLLVL.

The chain joins TRBV27 to TRBJ1-5; D is undetermined. Trimming took 0 bases from V and 3 from J, leaving 3 bases between them. The CDR3 spans 13 residues. Germline lookup yields CDR1 MNHEY and CDR2 SMNVEV (reference sequence). The CDR3 DNA is TGTGCCAGCAGTTTATCAACCAATCAGCCCCAGCATTTT. Translation: CASSLSTNQPQHF.

The chain couples TRBV11-3 to TRBJ1-5; D is undetermined. The CDR3 sequence is 9 residues long. Germline values: CDR1 SGHNT, CDR2 YENEEA. Here the CDR3 reads CGGVKPQHF. The CDR3 region has the DNA TGTGGTGGGGTGAAGCCCCAGCATTTT.

The chain carries TRBV4-2 and TRBJ1-2, with D unclear. The CDR3 sequence is 15 residues long. Germline CDR1 is LGHNA and CDR2 is YNFKEQ. The ends were cut back, 5 bases at V and 0 bases at J, with 13 bases in the middle. CDR3 in DNA: TGTGCCAGCAGCACCCCGCGGAGTGCTAACTATGGCTACACCTTC. The encoded protein is CASSTPRSANYGYTF.

CDR3 nucleotide sequence: TGTGCCAGCAGCTTAAGGCGCCCGGGGGCTCCTTCAGGGAGACCCTACGAGCAGTACTTC. This encodes CASSLRRPGAPSGRPYEQYF. V is TRBV7-8 and J is TRBJ2-7; D is perhaps TRBD1 or TRBD2 (6 bases each). Germline lookup yields CDR1 SGHVS and CDR2 FQNEAQ. This CDR3 is 20 amino acids long. Deletions cut 2 bases from V and 2 bases from J, with 28 bases between. Full variable domain (missing parts from reference TRBV7-8 and TRBJ2-7): GAGVSQSPRYKVAKRGQDVALRCDPISGHVSLFWYQQALGQGPEFLTYFQNEAQLDKSGLPSDRFFAERPEGSVSTLKIQRTQQEDSAVYLCASSLRRPGAPSGRPYEQYFGPGTRLTVT.

J is TRBJ2-5 and V is TRBV18; possibly TRBD2 for D (5 bases). The DNA matches TRBJ2-7 better at its end, which makes the J call doubtful. The CDR3 loop spans 13 amino acids. Germline V gene data show CDR1 as KGHSH and CDR2 as LQKENI. CDR3 DNA: TGTGCCAGCTCACCACCGCCGGGGAACGAGCAGTACTTC. It codes for CASSPPPGNEQYF.

The chain is built from TRBV14 and TRBJ2-1; D is undetermined. V was cut by 0 bases and J by 6 bases, with 6 bases left in between. This CDR3 is built from 13 residues. Germline V lookup: CDR1 SGHDN, CDR2 FVKESK. The CDR3 is CASSQDPGNEQFF. The DNA for the CDR3 is TGTGCCAGCAGCCAAGACCCGGGCAATGAGCAGTTCTTC.

This clone has more than one count but fewer than ten. The genes are TRBV6-1 and TRBJ1-1; 8 bases are shared with TRBD1. V gave up 6 bases and J gave up 11 bases; unmatched junction bases: 5. This CDR3 has 11 amino acids. CDR1 is MNHNS, CDR2 SASEGT, per germline. The CDR3 here is CASRGQGPAFF. CDR3 nucleotides: TGTGCCAGCAGAGGACAGGGCCCCGCTTTCTTT.

The chain employs TRBV5-4 and TRBJ2-5, with 10 bases that match TRBD2. The length of the CDR3 is 16 residues. Looked up from germline, CDR1 is SGHNT and CDR2 is YYREEE (reference sequence). V trimming: 0 bases; J trimming: 5 bases; junction bases outside the gene matches: 7. CDR3 loop: CASSLELAGLVETQYF. DNA for the CDR3: TGTGCCAGCAGCTTGGAACTAGCGGGGCTGGTGGAGACCCAGTACTTC.

Only a few counts were recorded for this clone. The rearrangement links TRBV11-2 to TRBJ2-1, with unresolved D. Trimming shortened V by 5 bases and J by 8 bases, and 10 bases separated the two germline ends. The CDR3 contains 12 residues. Germline V gene sequence: CDR1 SGHAT, CDR2 FQNNGV. The CDR3 is CASSPSGDEQFF. In DNA form, the CDR3 reads TGTGCCAGCAGCCCAAGTGGGGATGAGCAGTTCTTC.

J is TRBJ2-2 and V is TRBV5-4; D perhaps matches TRBD2 (5 bases). The CDR3 totals 16 residues. Looked up from germline, CDR1 is SGHNT and CDR2 is YYREEE (reference sequence). Trimming cost V 3 bases and J 4 bases, with 16 bases left between them. The CDR3 DNA sequence: TGTGCCAGCAGCTCCGATCAAACTAGATTCACCGGGGAGCTGTTTTTT. The encoded protein is CASSSDQTRFTGELFF.

The chain carries TRBV9 and TRBJ2-5; D not certain. V lost 3 bases to trimming and J lost 4 bases, with 13 bases between them. Germline loops: CDR1 SGDLS, CDR2 YYNGEE. The CDR3 runs 14 residues. The CDR3, as DNA: TGTGCCAGCAGCGATACCCCGTCAGGAGAGACCCAGTACTTC. Residues: CASSDTPSGETQYF.

This sequence joins TRBV28 and TRBJ2-1; TRBD2 agrees at 11 bases. Germline CDR1 and CDR2: MDHEN and SYDVKM. This CDR3 comprises 16 residues. V shed 4 bases and J 3 bases; nucleotides not matched to a gene: 5. CDR3 sequence: CASSSRTSGHYNEQFF. The CDR3 DNA is TGTGCCAGCAGTTCGAGGACTAGCGGGCACTACAATGAGCAGTTCTTC.

The chain recombines TRBV4-3 with TRBJ2-5, with 8 bases that match TRBD2. The J call may not be correct, given that the DNA end is closer to TRBJ2-7. Germline V gives CDR1 LGHNA, CDR2 YSLEER. The CDR3 covers 16 residues. DNA for the CDR3: TGCGCCAGCAGCCTTAATCCGGGACTAGGAGCCTACGAGCAGTACTTC. Amino acids: CASSLNPGLGAYEQYF.

This clone has only one observation. V is TRBV21-1 and J is TRBJ2-1; TRBD2 reflects the table's D call only, with no check against the DNA. TRBV21-1 is deemed a pseudogene. CDR3 length: 17 residues. The CDR3 sequence: CASSKARCRREYNEQFF. Here the CDR3 DNA reads TGTGCCAGCAGCAAAGCGAGGTGCAGAAGGGAGTACAATGAGCAGTTCTTC.

V and J are TRBV5-8 and TRBJ1-2; D is possibly TRBD1 (6 bases). V lost 0 bases and J lost 5, with 14 bases in between. The CDR3 spans 15 residues. Germline loops: CDR1 SGHTS, CDR2 YDEGEE. CDR3 nucleotide sequence: TGTGCCAGCAGCTTGGGGCCGGGGGCGCAGTATGGCTACACCTTC. It specifies CASSLGPGAQYGYTF. The complete variable domain, with remaining parts taken from reference TRBV5-8 and TRBJ1-2, reads EAGVTQSPTHLIKTRGQQATLRCSPISGHTSVYWYQQALGLGLQFLLWYDEGEERNRGNFPPRFSGRQFPNYSSELNVNALELEDSALYLCASSLGPGAQYGYTFGSGTRLTVV.

This chain uses TRBV14 with TRBJ1-2, with unresolved D. V shed 3 bases and J shed 8 bases, with 10 bases lying between them. This CDR3 has 12 residues. Germline loops: CDR1 SGHDN, CDR2 FVKESK. The CDR3 here is CASSQAKRGYTF. The DNA for the CDR3 is TGTGCCAGCAGCCAGGCGAAACGGGGCTACACCTTC.

This chain uses TRBV6-6 with TRBJ1-6, with TRBD1 matching 9 bases. J gave up 10 bases and V 6 bases, and 10 bases lay outside the gene matches. Germline-derived CDR1 and CDR2 are MNHNY and SVGAGI (reference sequence). CDR3 length equals 15 residues. The DNA of the CDR3 is TGTGCCAGCAGGGCCGGGACAGGGAAGGGGTCACCCCTCCACTTT. Protein sequence: CASRAGTGKGSPLHF.

The chain employs TRBV28 and TRBJ1-3; no clear D gene. V lost 7 bases, J lost 4 bases, and 8 bases lay in between. CDR1 and CDR2 from the germline V gene are MDHEN and SYDVKM. The CDR3 runs to 12 residues. CDR3 DNA sequence: TGTGCCAGCAAAATAGCGGGAAACACCATATATTTT. Encoded protein: CASKIAGNTIYF.

The chain carries TRBV5-1 and TRBJ2-4, with TRBD1 identical over 10 bases. The V segment lost 0 bases and the J segment 1 base; nucleotides outside the gene matches: 4. Germline CDR1 reads SGHRS; CDR2 reads YFSETQ. CDR3 length: 17 residues. This chain's CDR3 is CASSLAGTGAAKNIQYF. DNA of the CDR3: TGCGCCAGCAGCTTGGCGGGGACAGGGGCTGCCAAAAACATTCAGTACTTC.

CDR3 sequence (DNA): TGTGCCAGCAGCTTTTTCCAGCCCTCCGATGAGCAGTTCTTC. Its translation: CASSFFQPSDEQFF. This chain connects TRBV7-2 to TRBJ2-1; D ambiguous. The CDR3 contains 14 residues. The ends were cut back, 3 bases at V and 8 bases at J, with 14 bases in the middle. Looked up from germline, CDR1 is SGHTA and CDR2 is FQGNSA.

This rearrangement joins TRBV19 to TRBJ1-5; the D is unclear. The CDR3 sequence is 13 residues long. Germline V gene lookup returns CDR1 LNHDA and CDR2 SQIVND (reference sequence). Trimming pared 10 bases from V and 5 bases from J, leaving 15 bases between. This chain's CDR3 is CATRKNVDQPQHF. The DNA for the CDR3 is TGTGCCACCCGGAAAAACGTAGATCAGCCCCAGCATTTT.

This clone occurred once. The chain recombines TRBV28 with TRBJ1-2, with unresolved D. CDR1 and CDR2 (germline): MDHEN, SYDVKM. The CDR3 has 11 residues. V shed 6 bases and J shed 3 bases, with 5 bases lying between them. The CDR3 is CASRVDYGYTF. In DNA, the CDR3 is TGTGCCAGCAGGGTAGACTATGGCTACACCTTC.